This T cell receptor (beta chain) emerged from a study of blood T cell repertoires in COVID-19. Study-wide context: Donors in the United States, Italy and Spain gave samples during acute or convalescent COVID-19.

This clone was counted between two and nine times. Participants' reported clinical history set cohort assignment. Recovered Cohort 3 donors showed two negative PCRs, clearance, or symptom resolution. Study processing details: Reference gene primers were amplified, and this amplification served to estimate nucleated cell counts. This table comes from immunoSEQ multiplex PCR, and its TCRdb copy is limited to in-frame clones, with some not included. The V and J calls and clone size come from that table; D and trimming were worked out from the DNA. The repertoire holds about 270,000 clones, with 75% to 90% as singletons. V shed 5 bases and J 5 bases; nucleotides not matched to a gene: 8. This CDR3 contains 15 residues. Germline CDR1 is LNHNV and CDR2 is YYDKDF (reference sequence).

Input material: PBMCs or T cells enriched from blood (not recorded which). The source of this sequence is a woman younger than 30 who had recovered from COVID-19. This rearrangement joins TRBV15 to TRBJ2-7; 11 bases line up with TRBD1. This CDR3 is CATSERDRGSHEQYF. DNA of the CDR3: TGTGCCACCAGCGAGAGGGACAGGGGGTCCCACGAGCAGTACTTC.